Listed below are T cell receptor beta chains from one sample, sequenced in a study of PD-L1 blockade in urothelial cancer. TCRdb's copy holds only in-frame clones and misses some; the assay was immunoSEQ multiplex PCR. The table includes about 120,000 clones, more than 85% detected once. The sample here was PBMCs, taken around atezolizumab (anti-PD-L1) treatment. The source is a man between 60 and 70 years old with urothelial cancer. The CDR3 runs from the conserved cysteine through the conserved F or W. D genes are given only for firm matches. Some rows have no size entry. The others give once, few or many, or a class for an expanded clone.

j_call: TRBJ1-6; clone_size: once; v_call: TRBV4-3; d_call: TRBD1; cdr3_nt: TGCGCCAGCAGCCAAGATATCCCCTCCGGGACAGTAAATTCACCCCTCCACTTT; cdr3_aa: CASSQDIPSGTVNSPLHF
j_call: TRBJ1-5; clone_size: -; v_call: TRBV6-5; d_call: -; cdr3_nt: TGTGCCAGCAGTTACTCGACGGGTAACAATCAGCCCCAGCATTTT; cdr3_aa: CASSYSTGNNQPQHF
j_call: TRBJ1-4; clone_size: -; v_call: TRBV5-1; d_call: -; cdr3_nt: TGCGCCAGCAGCCCCATTGGGGGCAGGACTAATGAAAAACTGTTTTTT; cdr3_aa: CASSPIGGRTNEKLFF
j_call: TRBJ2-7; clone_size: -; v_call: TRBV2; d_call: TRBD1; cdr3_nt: TGTGCCAGCAGTAATGGGGGGACAGGCGCCTACGAGCAGTACTTC; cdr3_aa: CASSNGGTGAYEQYF
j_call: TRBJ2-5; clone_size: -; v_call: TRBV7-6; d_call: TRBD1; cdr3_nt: TGTGCCAGCAGTACAACAGGGGGCGCGGGGGAGACCCAGTACTTC; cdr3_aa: CASSTTGGAGETQYF
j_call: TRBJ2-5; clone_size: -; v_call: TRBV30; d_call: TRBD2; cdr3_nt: TGTGCCCTCCGGACTAGCGGGAGGATGGATCAAGAGACCCAGTACTTC; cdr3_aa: CALRTSGRMDQETQYF
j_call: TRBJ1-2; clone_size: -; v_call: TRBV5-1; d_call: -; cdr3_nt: TGCGCCAGCAGCTTAGGAGGCGGGGGAGGGGTCTATGGCTACACCTTC; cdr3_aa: CASSLGGGGGVYGYTF
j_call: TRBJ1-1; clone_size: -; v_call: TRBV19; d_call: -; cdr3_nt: TGTGCCAGTAGTATTCTGGGGGAGGACACTGAAGCTTTCTTT; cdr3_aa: CASSILGEDTEAFF
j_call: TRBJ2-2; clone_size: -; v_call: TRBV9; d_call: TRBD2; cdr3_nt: TGTGCCAGCAGCTGGGGGGAGGGGCACGGGGAGCTGTTTTTT; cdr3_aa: CASSWGEGHGELFF
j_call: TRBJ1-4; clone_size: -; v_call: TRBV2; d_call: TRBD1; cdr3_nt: TGTGCCAGCTCCCTCGCCGGGACAGGGAATGAAAAACTGTTTTTT; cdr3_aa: CASSLAGTGNEKLFF
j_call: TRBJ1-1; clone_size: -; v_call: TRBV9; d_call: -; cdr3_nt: TGTGCCAGCAGCGTTGGAGGGGTAGGGACTGAAGCTTTCTTT; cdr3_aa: CASSVGGVGTEAFF
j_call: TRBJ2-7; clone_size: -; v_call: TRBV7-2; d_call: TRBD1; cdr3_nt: TGTGCCAGCAGCTCGGACAGGGGAAACGAGCAGTACTTC; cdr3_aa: CASSSDRGNEQYF
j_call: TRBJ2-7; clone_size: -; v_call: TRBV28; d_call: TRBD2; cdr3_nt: TGTGCCAGCAGTTCCCGTCGGGGGGTCGAGCAGTACTTC; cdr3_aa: CASSSRRGVEQYF
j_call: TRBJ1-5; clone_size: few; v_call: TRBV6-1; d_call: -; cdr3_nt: TGTGCCAGCAGAGGGGATAGCAGCAATCAGCCCCAGCATTTT; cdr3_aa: CASRGDSSNQPQHF
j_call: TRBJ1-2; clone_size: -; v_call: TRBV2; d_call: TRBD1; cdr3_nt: TGTGCCAGCAGTGAGGACAGGGACTATGGCTACACCTTC; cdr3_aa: CASSEDRDYGYTF
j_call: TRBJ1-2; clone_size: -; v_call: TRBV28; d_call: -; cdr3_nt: TGTGCCAGCAGTTTACAGGGCCGTAACCCATATGGCTACACCTTC; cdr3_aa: CASSLQGRNPYGYTF
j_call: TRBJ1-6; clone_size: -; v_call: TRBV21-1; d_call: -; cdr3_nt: TGTGCCAGCAGCAGACCACCCGGGACACCAAATTCACCCCTCCACTTT; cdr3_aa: CASSRPPGTPNSPLHF
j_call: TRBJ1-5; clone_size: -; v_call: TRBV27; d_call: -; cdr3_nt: TGTGCCAGCGGTATGGCGGGCCCGTGGGAGCCCCAGCATTTT; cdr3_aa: CASGMAGPWEPQHF
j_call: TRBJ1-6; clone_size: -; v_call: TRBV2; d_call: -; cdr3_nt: TGTGCCAGCAATATACAGGGTACTAATTCACCCCTCCACTTT; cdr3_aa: CASNIQGTNSPLHF
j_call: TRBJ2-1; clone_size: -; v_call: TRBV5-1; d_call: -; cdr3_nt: TGCGCCAGCACCCCCCCCCAAACAGGAGTACCTGAGCAGTTCTTC; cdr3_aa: CASTPPQTGVPEQFF
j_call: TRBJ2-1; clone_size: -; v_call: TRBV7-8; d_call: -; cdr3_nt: TGTGCCAGCAGCAGAGAGCCTAGTTCTTACAATGAGCAGTTCTTC; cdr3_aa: CASSREPSSYNEQFF
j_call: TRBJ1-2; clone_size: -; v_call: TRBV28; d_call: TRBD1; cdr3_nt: TGTGCCAGCAGTTTGCTTGACAGGGATTTCCTCTATGGCTACACCTTC; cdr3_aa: CASSLLDRDFLYGYTF
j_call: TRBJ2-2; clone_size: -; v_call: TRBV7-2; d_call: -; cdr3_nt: TGTGCCAGCAGCGCCGGGCGCGGGGCGCCTCGGGCCGGGGAGCTGTTTTTT; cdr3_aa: CASSAGRGAPRAGELFF
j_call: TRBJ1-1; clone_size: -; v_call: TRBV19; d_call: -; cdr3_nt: TGTGCCAGTCAGGACACTAATTTCATGAACACTGAAGCTTTCTTT; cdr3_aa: CASQDTNFMNTEAFF
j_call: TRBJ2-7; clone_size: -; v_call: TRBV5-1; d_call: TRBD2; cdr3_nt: TGCGCCAGCGGGGGGACTAGCTCCTACGAGCAGTACTTC; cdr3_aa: CASGGTSSYEQYF
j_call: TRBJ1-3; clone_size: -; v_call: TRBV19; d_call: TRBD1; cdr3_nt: TGTGCCAGTAGTATGGACCGGGACAGTGGAAACACCATATATTTT; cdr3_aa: CASSMDRDSGNTIYF
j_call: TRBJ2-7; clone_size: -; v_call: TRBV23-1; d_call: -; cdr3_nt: TGCGCCAGCAAACCAAATCGGGACTCCCCGGCCTACGAGCAGTACTTC; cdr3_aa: CASKPNRDSPAYEQYF
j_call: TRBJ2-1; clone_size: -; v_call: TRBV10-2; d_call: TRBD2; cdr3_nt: TGCGCCAGCAGAGCCTTCCCGGGACTAGCGGGAGGGCCGGTGGTTGAGCAGTTCTTC; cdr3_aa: CASRAFPGLAGGPVVEQFF
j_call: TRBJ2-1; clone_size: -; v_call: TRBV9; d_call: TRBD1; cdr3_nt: TGTGCCAGCAGCGTAAGGGACAGGGGTCGGGGTGAGCAGTTCTTC; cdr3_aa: CASSVRDRGRGEQFF
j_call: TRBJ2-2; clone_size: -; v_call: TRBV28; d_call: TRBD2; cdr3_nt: TGTGCCAGCAGGGTACAGCGGGGTGGCCCCGGGGAGCTGTTTTTT; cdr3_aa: CASRVQRGGPGELFF
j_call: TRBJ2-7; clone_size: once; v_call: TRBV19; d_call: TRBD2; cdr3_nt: TGTGCCTCTAAGTCTGGGGCGGGGGTTGGCGAGCAGTACTTC; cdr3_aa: CASKSGAGVGEQYF
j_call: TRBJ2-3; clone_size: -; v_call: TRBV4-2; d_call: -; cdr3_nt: TGTGCCAGCCGTCTTCCAGATACGCAGTATTTT; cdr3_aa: CASRLPDTQYF
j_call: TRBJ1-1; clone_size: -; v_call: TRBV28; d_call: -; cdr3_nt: TGTGCCAGCCTCCAACAGGACACTGAAGCTTTCTTT; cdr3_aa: CASLQQDTEAFF
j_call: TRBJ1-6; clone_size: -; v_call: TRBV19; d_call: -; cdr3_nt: TGTGCCAGTAGTGGCGTCACAGGCGATAATTCACCCCTCCACTTT; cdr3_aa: CASSGVTGDNSPLHF
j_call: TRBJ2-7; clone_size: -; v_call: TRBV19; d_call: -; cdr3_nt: TGTGCCAGTAGTAGGGGAGAGCGGACTTGGGGGGAACAGTACTTC; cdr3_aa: CASSRGERTWGEQYF
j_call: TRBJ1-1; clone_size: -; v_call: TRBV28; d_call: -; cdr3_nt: TGTGCCAGCAGTGACTCCGGGACAAGAGCTTTCTTT; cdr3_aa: CASSDSGTRAFF
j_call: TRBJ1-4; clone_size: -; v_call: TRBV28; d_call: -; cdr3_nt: TGTGCCAGCAGTCCGGGGCTGGCGGGAAGAGAAAAACTGTTTTTT; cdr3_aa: CASSPGLAGREKLFF
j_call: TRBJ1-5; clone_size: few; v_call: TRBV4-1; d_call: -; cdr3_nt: TGCGCCAGCAGCCAAGATCTGACAGTATATCAGCCCCAGCATTTT; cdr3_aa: CASSQDLTVYQPQHF
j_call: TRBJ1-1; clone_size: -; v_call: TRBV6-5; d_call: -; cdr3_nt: TGTGCCAGCAGTTACGGGGGGGGGAAGCTCACTGAAGCTTTCTTT; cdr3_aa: CASSYGGGKLTEAFF
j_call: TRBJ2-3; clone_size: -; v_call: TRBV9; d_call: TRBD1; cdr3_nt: TGTGCCAGCAGCGTATACCGACAGGGCCAAGATACGCAGTATTTT; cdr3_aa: CASSVYRQGQDTQYF
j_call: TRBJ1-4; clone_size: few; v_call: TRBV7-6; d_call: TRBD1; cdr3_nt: TGTGCCAGCAGCTTATGGACAGGCGAGAATGAAAAACTGTTTTTT; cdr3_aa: CASSLWTGENEKLFF
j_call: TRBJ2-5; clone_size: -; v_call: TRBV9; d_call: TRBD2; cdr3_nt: TGTGCCAGCAGCGTGGGACTAGCGGGAGTCGAGACCCAGTACTTC; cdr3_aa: CASSVGLAGVETQYF
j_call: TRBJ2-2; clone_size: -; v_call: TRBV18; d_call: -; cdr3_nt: TGTGCCAGCTCACCAAGCTGGAACACCGGGGAGCTGTTTTTT; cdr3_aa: CASSPSWNTGELFF
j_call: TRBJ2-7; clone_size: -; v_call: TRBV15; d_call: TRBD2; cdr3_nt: TGTGCCACCAGCAGAGAGACTAGCGACAGGAGCGAGCAGTACTTC; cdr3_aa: CATSRETSDRSEQYF
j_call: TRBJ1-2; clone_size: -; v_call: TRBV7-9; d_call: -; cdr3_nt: TGTGCCAGCAGCTTAAAGGACTTCTATGGCTACACCTTC; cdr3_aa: CASSLKDFYGYTF
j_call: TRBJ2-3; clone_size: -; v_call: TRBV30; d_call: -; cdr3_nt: TGTGCCTGGAGTGGCATCGACTGGCGCACAGATACGCAGTATTTT; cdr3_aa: CAWSGIDWRTDTQYF
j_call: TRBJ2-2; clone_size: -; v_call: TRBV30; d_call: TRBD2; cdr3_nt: TGTGCCTGGGAACTAGCGGGAGTACGGACCGGGGAGCTGTTTTTT; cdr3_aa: CAWELAGVRTGELFF
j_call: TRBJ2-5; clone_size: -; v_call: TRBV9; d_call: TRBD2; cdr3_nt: TGTGCCAGCAGCGTAGGGGGACTAGCGGGGCAAGAGACCCAGTACTTC; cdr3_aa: CASSVGGLAGQETQYF
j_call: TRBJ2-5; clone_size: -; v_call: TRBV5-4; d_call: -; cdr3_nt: TGTGCCAGCAGCAGACGGGAGCGAGAGACCCAGTACTTC; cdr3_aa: CASSRRERETQYF
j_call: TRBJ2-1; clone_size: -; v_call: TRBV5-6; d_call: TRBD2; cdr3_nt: TGTGCCAGCAGCCAACGGGGGGGAGTTGGGTTCTTC; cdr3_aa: CASSQRGGVGFF
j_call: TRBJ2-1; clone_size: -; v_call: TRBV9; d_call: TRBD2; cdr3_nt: TGTGCCAGCAGCGTAGAGGGTAGCGGGGTCCCAAGGGACAATGAGCAGTTCTTC; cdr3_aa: CASSVEGSGVPRDNEQFF
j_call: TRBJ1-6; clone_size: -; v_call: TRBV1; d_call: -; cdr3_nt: TGCACCAGCAGCCGCTCTCACCGAGACAGGGAAGGTTCACCCCTCCACTTT; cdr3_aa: CTSSRSHRDREGSPLHF
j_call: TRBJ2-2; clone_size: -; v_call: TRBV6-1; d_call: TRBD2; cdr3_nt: TGTGCCAGCAGTGAAGCTAGCGGGGGGTTCGCCGGGGAGCTGTTTTTT; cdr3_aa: CASSEASGGFAGELFF
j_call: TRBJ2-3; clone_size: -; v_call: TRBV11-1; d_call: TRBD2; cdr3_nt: TGTGCCAGCAGCCGCACTAGCGGGAGAGGAGATACGCAGTATTTT; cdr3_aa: CASSRTSGRGDTQYF
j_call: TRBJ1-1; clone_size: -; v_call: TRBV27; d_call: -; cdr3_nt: TGTGCCAGCAGTATGGACAGAGTGAACACTGAAGCTTTCTTT; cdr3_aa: CASSMDRVNTEAFF
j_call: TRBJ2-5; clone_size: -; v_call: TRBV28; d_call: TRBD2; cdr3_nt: TGTGCCAGCGTCGCCGGGGGGGGAAGCGGTGAGACCCAGTACTTC; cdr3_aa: CASVAGGGSGETQYF
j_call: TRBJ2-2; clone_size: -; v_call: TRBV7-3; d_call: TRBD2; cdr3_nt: TGTGCCAGCAGCTTAGGCCCCGGGAGGGCTGACACCGGGGAGCTGTTTTTT; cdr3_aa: CASSLGPGRADTGELFF
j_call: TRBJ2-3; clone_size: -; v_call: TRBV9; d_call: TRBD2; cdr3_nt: TGTGCCAGCAGCGTATGGGCGGGGGGGACAGATACGCAGTATTTT; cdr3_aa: CASSVWAGGTDTQYF